Listed below are T cell receptor beta chains from one sample, sequenced in a study of T cells after posttransplantation cyclophosphamide. Sequencing used immunoSEQ multiplex PCR; TCRdb keeps in-frame clones, though not all of them. Sampling found 35,000 to 45,000 clones, none seen once. Sequencing input: PBMCs. These receptors were taken from a man in his forties in good health, CMV-negative, and a related stem cell transplant donor. Both conserved end residues are part of each CDR3. D genes are given only for firm matches.

d_call v_call cdr3_aa
. TRBV5-1 CASSFSGLGTGELFF
TRBD2 TRBV10-1 CASRSLAGTSTDTQYF
TRBD1 TRBV27 CASSWGRGNEQYF
. TRBV5-1 CASSLVLRPGEQFF
. TRBV13 CASSLGSGVYGYTF
. TRBV19 CASSDSYEQYF
. TRBV7-9 CASSSPGGKAFF
. TRBV7-8 CASSFRSSAGANYGYTF
. TRBV6-6 CASSFNRNSPLHF
. TRBV18 CASSPTVLARGGTDTQYF
. TRBV5-4 CASSLGARGNNEQFF
. TRBV11-2 CASSLDTRGTDTQYF
. TRBV18 CASSLMTGDSYNEQFF
. TRBV19 CASSIKTAGETQYF
TRBD2 TRBV7-6 CASSLGLAGGADTQYF
. TRBV6-1 CASSEAVGLLGEQFF
TRBD2 TRBV5-1 CASTTGREGRTDTQYF
. TRBV7-8 CASSLVILGLEQFF
TRBD1 TRBV7-9 CASSLGQGATGELFF
. TRBV30 CAGAYYNEQFF
. TRBV19 CASSMFDSSQETQYF
. TRBV20-1 CSARALETQYF
. TRBV2 CASKTDAGEQYF
TRBD2 TRBV6-5 CASSYLAGGPNEQFF
. TRBV19 CASSISGSRNQPQHF
. TRBV5-4 CASREQGGTEAFF
. TRBV6-1 CASSEAGGNQPQHF
TRBD1 TRBV19 CASQGADTQYF
TRBD2 TRBV7-3 CASSALAATGELFF
TRBD1 TRBV7-9 CASSSTGINEKLFF
. TRBV7-9 CASSRSRLEETQYF
. TRBV7-2 CASSLGRTTDTQYF
. TRBV19 CASSREGATGGYTF
TRBD2 TRBV4-2 CASSQDERGNYNEQFF
TRBD2 TRBV7-8 CASSRTGLAGGGETQYF
TRBD1 TRBV7-3 CASSPTGVMWNEQFF
TRBD1 TRBV6-1 CASSDLGTGFNNEQFF
TRBD2 TRBV5-1 CASSLGLAGVVQFF
. TRBV10-2 CASSESRGLNEQYF
. TRBV10-3 CAISGQGEKLFF